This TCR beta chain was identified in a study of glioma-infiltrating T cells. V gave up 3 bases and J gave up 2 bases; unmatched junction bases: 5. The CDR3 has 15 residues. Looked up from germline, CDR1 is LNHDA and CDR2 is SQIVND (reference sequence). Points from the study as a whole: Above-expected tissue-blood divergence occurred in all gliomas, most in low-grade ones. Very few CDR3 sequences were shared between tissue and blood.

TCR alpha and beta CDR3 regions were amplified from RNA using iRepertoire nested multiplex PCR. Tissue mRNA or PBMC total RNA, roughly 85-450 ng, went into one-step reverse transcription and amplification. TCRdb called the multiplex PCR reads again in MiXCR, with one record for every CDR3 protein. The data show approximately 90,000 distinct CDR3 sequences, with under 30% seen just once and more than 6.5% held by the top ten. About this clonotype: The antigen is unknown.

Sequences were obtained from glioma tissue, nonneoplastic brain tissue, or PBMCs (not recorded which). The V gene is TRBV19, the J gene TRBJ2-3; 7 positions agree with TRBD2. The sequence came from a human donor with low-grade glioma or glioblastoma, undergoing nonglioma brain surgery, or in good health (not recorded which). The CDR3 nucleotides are TGTGCCAGTAGTATGGGAGGGGACTCCACAGATACGCAGTATTTT. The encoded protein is CASSMGGDSTDTQYF.